The T cell receptor beta chain described here comes from a study of Ad26.COV2.S vaccination and SARS-CoV-2 variants. Background on the study: The donor belonged to the COV1001 Ad26.COV2.S trial arm. General study results and limits: Reports say spike-specific CD8+ and CD4+ T cell responses covered substantial breadth after vaccination.

This sample's treatment: about 20 received Ad26.COV2.S at low or high dose, single or two shots; five or six received placebo; per-sample allocation not given. Sample collection was performed on day 63 after the first vaccine or placebo injection. On this clone: The antigen is unknown.

The repertoire was sequenced with immunoSEQ multiplex PCR; TCRdb's copy has only in-frame clones and lacks some. The table includes roughly 450,000 clones, around nine tenths detected once. Germline loops: CDR1 SQVTM, CDR2 ANQGSEA. The CDR3 has 12 amino acids. The V end lost 3 bases, the J end lost 1 base, and 6 bases lay between the germline ends. The receptor comes from a person between 18 and 65 years old who received the Ad26.COV2.S COVID-19 vaccine or a placebo. The rearrangement links TRBV29-1 to TRBJ2-5, with D perhaps TRBD2 (6 bases). The sample here was peripheral blood, taken in a trial of Ad26.COV2.S vaccine versus placebo. This CDR3 reads CSVEEGQETQYF. DNA of the CDR3: TGCAGCGTTGAGGAGGGCCAAGAGACCCAGTACTTC.